The clone carrying this T cell receptor beta chain was seen a few times. Its antigen is currently unknown. The entry originates in a study of liver allograft versus peripheral blood T cells. Study-wide background: What was compared were the T cell receptor repertoires in transplanted livers and those in the peripheral blood of recipients.

TCRdb used MiXCR to reprocess the reads, holding one entry per CDR3 protein. The profile shows about 8,400 distinct CDR3 sequences, approximately 17% of them singletons. Trimming pared 5 bases from V and 4 bases from J, leaving 21 bases between. CDR3 length: 16 residues. Study-wide points: Repertoires of T cell receptors in liver allografts reportedly differed from peripheral blood repertoires.

This clonotype was sampled from a human patient who had a liver transplant. Some T cells may possibly be graft donor cells. V gene TRBV12-3 or TRBV12-4 combines with J gene TRBJ2-7, with D possibly called TRBD1 or TRBD2 (5 bases each). CDR3 DNA: TGTGCCAGCAGTCTCAGTAGGGACCGAGTCCCGTACGAGCAGTACTTC. As protein: CASSLSRDRVPYEQYF.